This T cell receptor beta chain was observed in a study of T cells in Graves' hyperthyroidism and ophthalmopathy. Study background: Peripheral blood was collected at initial diagnosis, before any treatment.

A lack of ophthalmopathy progression within 18 months defined stable Graves' hyperthyroidism. Notes on the study in general: Model output signaled ophthalmopathy a median about seven months ahead of onset.

Per germline, CDR1 KGHDR and CDR2 SFDVKD. Trimming at V came to 9 bases and at J to 1 base, leaving 10 bases not matched to a gene. The CDR3 extends over 15 amino acids. This clonotype has at least ten counts. Its antigen remains unidentified. RNA transcripts yielded amplified TCR beta CDR3 regions. The TCR CDR3 first-round RT-PCR relied on the HTBI primer set. TCRdb fed the multiplex PCR reads into MiXCR, producing one record per CDR3 protein. The sample holds 380,000 or so distinct CDR3 sequences, about 20% seen once. Material for sequencing was blood. The sequence was collected from a woman aged 18-35 years with Graves' hyperthyroidism. The V gene is TRBV24-1, the J gene TRBJ1-2, with 7 nucleotides matching TRBD1. This CDR3 reads CATSGRGLINYGYTF. The DNA for the CDR3 is TGTGCCACCTCCGGAAGGGGGCTAATTAACTATGGCTACACCTTC.